This is a list of T cell receptor beta chains from one sample in a study of T cell responses to AZD1222 COVID-19 vaccine. Clones were read by immunoSEQ multiplex PCR, and TCRdb kept only the in-frame ones, dropping some. The sample has roughly 120,000 clones; 80% to 90% are singletons. Sample: peripheral blood, taken on day 0 of AZD1222 vaccination. The source of these receptors is an adult in good health. Both conserved end residues are part of each CDR3. Fields, in order: clone size, V gene, D gene, J gene, CDR3 DNA, CDR3 protein. D genes are given only for firm matches. Clone sizes are given selectively: once, few, many, or a class where the clone is expanded.

>once|TRBV5-1|NA|TRBJ1-5
TGCGCCAGCAGCTTGGGTTCAGGAGATCAGCCCCAGCATTTT
CASSLGSGDQPQHF
>NA|TRBV30|NA|TRBJ1-5
TGTGCCTGGACCGATCAAACCAATCAGCCCCAGCATTTT
CAWTDQTNQPQHF
>NA|TRBV24-1|NA|TRBJ2-1
TGTGCCACCAGTGAGGCCAGGGGGGGGCACAATGAGCAGTTCTTC
CATSEARGGHNEQFF
>NA|TRBV28|NA|TRBJ1-2
TGTGCCAGCAGCGCTCCGGGCCATGACTATGGCTACACCTTC
CASSAPGHDYGYTF
>NA|TRBV6-2/TRBV6-3|NA|TRBJ1-4
TGTGCCAGCAGTTACTCGGTCAATGAAAAACTGTTTTTT
CASSYSVNEKLFF
>NA|TRBV18|NA|TRBJ2-3
TGTGCCAGCTCACCTACCTGGGATACGCAGTATTTT
CASSPTWDTQYF
>NA|TRBV10-3|TRBD1|TRBJ1-2
TGTGCCATCAGTGAGACCACAGGGGGACCCGACTATGGCTACACCTTC
CAISETTGGPDYGYTF
>once|TRBV19|NA|TRBJ1-2
TGTGCCAGTAGTATAGTGAGTGCAGAAGGCTATGGCTACACCTTC
CASSIVSAEGYGYTF
>once|TRBV9|NA|TRBJ2-5
TGTGCCAGCAGCGTAGGTAGGCAAGAGACCCAGTACTTC
CASSVGRQETQYF
>NA|TRBV9|NA|TRBJ1-3
TGTGCCAGCAGCGTAGTTCAGGACAGACCCAACTCTGGAAACACCATATATTTT
CASSVVQDRPNSGNTIYF
>NA|TRBV21-1|NA|TRBJ1-5
TGTGCCAGCAGCAAAGAGGTAGCAGGCAGCAATCAGCCCCAGCATTTT
CASSKEVAGSNQPQHF
>few|TRBV6-5|NA|TRBJ1-2
TGTGCCAGCAGCCCCGACAGTAACTATGGCTACACCTTC
CASSPDSNYGYTF
>NA|TRBV12-3/TRBV12-4|NA|TRBJ1-4
TGTGCCAGCAGTTTTAACCTCAATGAAAAACTGTTTTTT
CASSFNLNEKLFF
>NA|TRBV6-4|NA|TRBJ2-1
TGTGCCAGCAGTGACTCAGGGAATGAGCAGTTCTTC
CASSDSGNEQFF
>NA|TRBV9|NA|TRBJ1-1
TGTGCCAGCTCGCCGCGGCAATCGAACACTGAAGCTTTCTTT
CASSPRQSNTEAFF
>NA|TRBV18|NA|TRBJ1-3
TGTGCCAGCTCACTCAGCACGGACTCTGGAAACACCATATATTTT
CASSLSTDSGNTIYF
>few|TRBV14|TRBD2|TRBJ2-7
TGTGCCAGCAGCCTATTGGGGGGGACTAGTAACCACGAGCAGTACTTC
CASSLLGGTSNHEQYF
>NA|TRBV3-1/TRBV3-2|NA|TRBJ2-5
TGTGCCAGCAGCCCCCCAGGTCGGGAGACCCAGTACTTC
CASSPPGRETQYF
>NA|TRBV25-1|NA|TRBJ2-7
TGTGCCAGCAGTGAATTCGGGGACGGAGCGACCTACGAGCAGTACTTC
CASSEFGDGATYEQYF
>NA|TRBV12-5|TRBD2|TRBJ2-3
TGTGCTAGTGTGGCTAGCGGGGCGGATACGCAGTATTTT
CASVASGADTQYF
>once|TRBV9|NA|TRBJ1-1
TGTGCCAGCAGCGTAGCTTATGGAAATGAAGCTTTCTTT
CASSVAYGNEAFF
>NA|TRBV14|NA|TRBJ2-7
TGTGCCAGCAGCCAGGGACTCTACGAGCAGTACTTC
CASSQGLYEQYF
>NA|TRBV3-1/TRBV3-2|NA|TRBJ2-3
TGTGCCAGCAGCCAAAACCCCGGTACCGGTACGCAGTATTTT
CASSQNPGTGTQYF
>NA|TRBV18|TRBD2|TRBJ2-7
TGTGCCAGCTCACCGAGCGGGAACTCCTACGAGCAGTACTTC
CASSPSGNSYEQYF
>NA|TRBV30|NA|TRBJ2-7
TGTGCCTGGAGTGCCACCTCCTACGAGCAGTACTTC
CAWSATSYEQYF
>NA|TRBV3-1/TRBV3-2|TRBD2|TRBJ2-1
TGTGCCAGCAGCCCCTCTAGCGGAGTCTACAATGAGCAGTTCTTC
CASSPSSGVYNEQFF
>NA|TRBV10-3|TRBD1|TRBJ1-2
TGTGCCATCAGTGAGTCGATGGGGACAGGGGATGGCTACACCTTC
CAISESMGTGDGYTF
>once|TRBV6-5|NA|TRBJ1-1
TGTGCCAGCGGACTCACTGGCACTGAAGCTTTCTTT
CASGLTGTEAFF
>NA|TRBV28|NA|TRBJ1-4
TGTGCCAGTGCAACTAATGAAAAACTGTTTTTT
CASATNEKLFF
>NA|TRBV24-1|TRBD1|TRBJ2-5
TGTGCCACCAGTGAAGGGACAGGACAAGAGACCCAGTACTTC
CATSEGTGQETQYF
>NA|TRBV19|NA|TRBJ1-1
TGTGCCAGTAGTAAGCAGGGGTCGGGCACTGAAGCTTTCTTT
CASSKQGSGTEAFF
>NA|TRBV3-1/TRBV3-2|NA|TRBJ2-7
TGTGCCAGCAGCGCCAGAAGCCACACTTACTACGAGCAGTACTTC
CASSARSHTYYEQYF
>NA|TRBV20-1|TRBD1|TRBJ1-1
TGCAGTGCGGACAGGGACACTGAAGCTTTCTTT
CSADRDTEAFF
>once|TRBV21-1|NA|TRBJ1-1
TGTGCCAGCAGCAAAGGAGTCGGCAAGAACACTGAAGCTTTCTTT
CASSKGVGKNTEAFF
>NA|TRBV7-2|NA|TRBJ1-6
TGTGCCAGCAGCCAGGGCCAGAATAATTCACCCCTCCACTTT
CASSQGQNNSPLHF
>NA|TRBV15|TRBD1|TRBJ2-7
TGTGCCACCAGCAGAGAGGGACAGGGATACGAGCAGTACTTC
CATSREGQGYEQYF
>NA|TRBV25-1|NA|TRBJ2-6
TGTGCCAGCGTTGCTTCTGGTCTGGGGGCCAACGTCCTGACTTTC
CASVASGLGANVLTF
>once|TRBV6-5|NA|TRBJ1-3
TGTGCCAGCAGTTACCCGGGGGGAAACACCATATATTTT
CASSYPGGNTIYF
>NA|TRBV6-5|NA|TRBJ2-3
TGTGCCAGCAGTCCCGGGCCAAGCACAGATACGCAGTATTTT
CASSPGPSTDTQYF
>NA|TRBV7-2|TRBD2|TRBJ2-5
TGTGCCAGCAGCCAACTTGGTGGTAGCGGGAGAAAAGAGACCCAGTACTTC
CASSQLGGSGRKETQYF
>NA|TRBV2|TRBD1|TRBJ1-4
TGTGCCAGCAGTGAGGGGACAGGAAATGAAAAACTGTTTTTT
CASSEGTGNEKLFF